This TCR beta chain came from a study of molecular identifiers for immune sequencing clone quantification. This clonotype was detected many times. MiXCR was run by TCRdb on the PCR reads, yielding one entry per CDR3 protein. The sample includes 70,000 to 90,000 distinct CDR3 sequences, 21% of them seen just once. The sequencing input was naive CD8+ T cells from blood, with Jurkat cell RNA spiked in. Subset of the sample: FACS-sorted CD8+CD4-CCR7+CD45RA+ naive T cells. This receptor was obtained from a human donor in good health. Some libraries in this study had Jurkat cell RNA spiked in.

The CDR3 spells CASSEDSFQNIQYF. The CDR3 DNA reads as TGTGCCAGCAGTGAGGACAGTTTTCAAAACATTCAGTACTTC. The rearrangement uses TRBV6-1 and TRBJ2-4; TRBD1 is a possible D gene (6 bases). Deletions cut 3 bases from V and 5 bases from J, with 11 bases between. CDR1 is MNHNS and CDR2 is SASEGT in the germline V gene. There are 14 residues in the CDR3.